This passage covers 11 T cell receptor beta chains from one sample sequenced in a study of blood T cell repertoires in COVID-19. Generated by immunoSEQ multiplex PCR, the TCRdb table keeps only in-frame clones and is missing some. Here the sample spans about 120,000 clones, about 83% being singletons. The sequenced sample consisted of peripheral blood. The receptors here all came from a man aged 55-75 years with acute or convalescent COVID-19.

This chain connects TRBV7-2 to TRBJ2-3, with 14 bases that match TRBD2. Germline CDR1 and CDR2: SGHTA and FQGNSA. V lost 5 bases, J lost 4 bases, and 5 bases stayed unmatched. The CDR3 runs 16 residues. The CDR3 protein is CASSTGLAGVADTQYF. The CDR3 DNA sequence: TGTGCCAGCAGCACGGGACTAGCGGGAGTAGCAGATACGCAGTATTTT. The full variable domain, its missing parts supplied by reference TRBV7-2 and TRBJ2-3, is GAGVSQSPSNKVTEKGKDVELRCDPISGHTALYWYRQSLGQGLEFLIYFQGNSAPDKSGLPSDRFSAERTGGSVSTLTIQRTQQEDSAVYLCASSTGLAGVADTQYFGPGTRLTVL.

Here the CDR3 DNA reads TGTGCCATCAGGGTAGGGCAGACAGCTAACTATGGCTACACCTTC. Its translation is CAIRVGQTANYGYTF. The chain links TRBV10-3 to TRBJ1-2; tentative D call: TRBD1 (5 bases). CDR3 length equals 15 residues. With 6 bases removed from V and 0 bases from J, the gap between germline ends came to 14 bases. The V gene's germline CDR1 is ENHRY and CDR2 SYGVKD.

This clone was counted only a few times. The rearrangement joins TRBV7-2 to TRBJ2-7; 7 bases map to TRBD2. CDR1 and CDR2 from the germline V gene are SGHTA and FQGNSA. With 1 base clipped from V and 6 bases from J, the junction kept 15 bases outside the gene matches. The CDR3 has 17 residues. The CDR3 coding sequence is TGTGCCAGCAGCTTAGGGGGAGTATTCGCAGGGAGGGGCGAGCAGTACTTC. This encodes CASSLGGVFAGRGEQYF.

This chain uses TRBV15 with TRBJ1-2; 9 bases are a match to TRBD1. The germline gives CDR1 LNHNV, CDR2 YYDKDF (reference sequence). The junction had 4 bases not matched to a gene; V was cut back by 5 bases and J by 6 bases. CDR3 length: 13 amino acids. CDR3: CATSRDRVDGYTF. The CDR3 coding sequence is TGTGCCACCAGCCGGGACAGGGTCGATGGCTACACCTTC.

The V gene is TRBV9, the J gene TRBJ2-6; D is undetermined. V lost 2 bases, J lost 0 bases, and 12 bases lay in between. From germline, CDR1 is SGDLS and CDR2 YYNGEE. The CDR3 runs to 17 residues. CDR3 nucleotide sequence: TGTGCCAGCAGCGTGCACAGTCAGAGCTCTGGGGCCAACGTCCTGACTTTC. Amino acid sequence: CASSVHSQSSGANVLTF.

The rearrangement uses TRBV28 and TRBJ1-2; D ambiguous. CDR1 and CDR2 from the germline V gene are MDHEN and SYDVKM. This CDR3 comprises 12 residues. V was cut by 6 bases and J by 4 bases, with 9 bases left in between. In nucleotides, the CDR3 is TGTGCCAGCAGCCCTCGGGGCTATGGCTACACCTTC. This codes for CASSPRGYGYTF.

This chain uses TRBV7-2 with TRBJ1-2; no clear D gene. Between the trimmed V and J ends, which lost 4 bases and 5 bases, there was a span of 11 bases. Per germline, CDR1 SGHTA and CDR2 FQGNSA. The length of the CDR3 is 13 residues. The CDR3 spells CASSSGVGYGYTF. For the CDR3, the DNA is TGTGCCAGCAGCTCCGGGGTTGGTTATGGCTACACCTTC.

The rearrangement links TRBV28 to TRBJ2-1, with 11 bases that match TRBD2. Trimming cost V 5 bases and J 5 bases; bases outside gene matches: 14. Germline V gene data show CDR1 as MDHEN and CDR2 as SYDVKM. The CDR3 contains 18 residues. In DNA, the CDR3 is TGTGCCAGCAGTACCGCCGGGGAGGGGACTAGCGGCGACAATGAGCAGTTCTTC. Translating it yields CASSTAGEGTSGDNEQFF.

The rearrangement links TRBV30 to TRBJ2-1; TRBD2 is a possible D gene (6 bases). The CDR3 is 16 amino acids. CDR1 is GTSNPN, CDR2 SVGIG, per germline (reference sequence). Between the trimmed V and J ends, which lost 2 bases and 0 bases, there was a span of 14 bases. In nucleotides, the CDR3 is TGTGCCTGGAGTACCTCGGGACTCAACTCCTACAATGAGCAGTTCTTC. This translates into CAWSTSGLNSYNEQFF.

The rearrangement links TRBV24-1 to TRBJ2-3; TRBD2 is a possible D gene (5 bases). The CDR3 totals 14 residues. CDR1 and CDR2 from the germline V gene are KGHDR and SFDVKD. Deletions cut 5 bases from V and 1 base from J, with 9 bases between. The DNA for the CDR3 is TGTGCCACCAGTGGGGCGGGCGGCACAGATACGCAGTATTTT. It yields the protein CATSGAGGTDTQYF.

The chain joins TRBV28 to TRBJ1-4; D gene unclear. Germline V lookup: CDR1 MDHEN, CDR2 SYDVKM. The germline V and J ends were trimmed by 7 bases and 0 bases, with 12 bases remaining between them. There are 15 residues in the CDR3. CDR3 nucleotides: TGTGCCAGCACCACCACCGGGGCAACTAATGAAAAACTGTTTTTT. As protein: CASTTTGATNEKLFF.